This TCR beta chain was obtained from a study of cytomegalovirus exposure and HLA in healthy donors. Study-wide results and limits: Being productive about 90% or about 30% of the time was typical of most TCR beta V segments in an earlier analysis. Many donors shared some public TCRs, even though most TCR sequences were rare. The authors listed 164 TCR beta chains as cytomegalovirus-associated.

Donors counted as nominally healthy when sampled, yet unrecorded immune exposures were likely. This clone was recorded only once. Its antigen is unidentified. The PCR was carried out with 60 Vbeta primers and 13 Jbeta primers. Profiled with immunoSEQ multiplex PCR; TCRdb holds only in-frame clones, not every one. Altogether 130,000 to 150,000 clones are present, roughly 79% being singletons, with the ten largest covering about 6.7%. The CDR3 has 15 amino acids. Per germline, CDR1 LNHDA and CDR2 SQIVND (reference sequence). The V and J ends lost 6 bases and 2 bases, in that order; junction bases with no gene match: 5.

The sample was PBMCs. The V gene is TRBV19, the J gene TRBJ2-5, with 11 bases identical to TRBD2. The clonotype was recovered from a woman between 35 and 50 years old in good health and CMV-seropositive. In DNA form, the CDR3 reads TGTGCCAGTAGCTATCTAGCGGGGGGACAAGAGACCCAGTACTTC. It translates to CASSYLAGGQETQYF.